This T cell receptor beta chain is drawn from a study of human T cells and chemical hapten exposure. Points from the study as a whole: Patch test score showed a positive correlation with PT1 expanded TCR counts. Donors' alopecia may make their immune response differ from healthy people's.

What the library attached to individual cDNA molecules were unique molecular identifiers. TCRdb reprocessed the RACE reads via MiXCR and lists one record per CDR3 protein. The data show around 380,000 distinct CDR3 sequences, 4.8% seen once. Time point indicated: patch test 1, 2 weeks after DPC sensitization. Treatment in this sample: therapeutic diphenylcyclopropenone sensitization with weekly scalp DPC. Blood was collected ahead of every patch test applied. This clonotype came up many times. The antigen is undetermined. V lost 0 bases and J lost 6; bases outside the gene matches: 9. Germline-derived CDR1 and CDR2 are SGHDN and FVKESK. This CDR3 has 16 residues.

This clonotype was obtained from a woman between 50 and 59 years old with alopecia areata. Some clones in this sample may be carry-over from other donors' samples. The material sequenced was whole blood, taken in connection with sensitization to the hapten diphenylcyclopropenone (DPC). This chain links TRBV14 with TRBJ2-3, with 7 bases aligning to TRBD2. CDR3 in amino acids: CASSQDVAGVLDTQYF. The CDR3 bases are TGTGCCAGCAGCCAAGATGTCGCGGGGGTCCTGGATACGCAGTATTTT.